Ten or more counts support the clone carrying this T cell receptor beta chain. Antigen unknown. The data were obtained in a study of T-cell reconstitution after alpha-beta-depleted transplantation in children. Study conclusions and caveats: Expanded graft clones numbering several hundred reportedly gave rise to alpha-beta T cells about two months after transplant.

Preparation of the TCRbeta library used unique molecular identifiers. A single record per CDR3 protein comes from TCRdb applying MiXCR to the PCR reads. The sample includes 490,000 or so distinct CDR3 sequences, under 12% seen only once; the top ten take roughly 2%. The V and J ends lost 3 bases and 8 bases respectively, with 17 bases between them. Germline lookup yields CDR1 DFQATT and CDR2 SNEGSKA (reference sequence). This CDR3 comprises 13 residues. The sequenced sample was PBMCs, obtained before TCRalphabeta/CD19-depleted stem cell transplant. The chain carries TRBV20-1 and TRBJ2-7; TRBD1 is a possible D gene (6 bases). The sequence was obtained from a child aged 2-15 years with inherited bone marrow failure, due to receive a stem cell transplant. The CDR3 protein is CSARLAQTGKQYF. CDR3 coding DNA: TGCAGTGCTAGGTTAGCCCAAACAGGGAAGCAGTACTTC.